The T cell receptor beta chain under discussion was sequenced for a study of memory CD4+ T cells and cytomegalovirus serostatus. At the level of the study: This sample comes from healthy Belgian adults, fewer than ten CMV seropositive, under 25 seronegative.

Single viable CD3+CD4+CD8-CD45RO+ cells were sorted as the memory CD4+ T cells. Total CD4+ T cells were enriched by CD4 positive selection. Study-wide findings and caveats: Median bootstrapped AUC for CMV status was about 0.96 originally, about 0.9 US-trained. Each of 55 to 80 CMV-associated TCRbeta sequences occurred in one to five individuals.

Turning to this clone: Its target is unknown.

TCRdb's table, derived via immunoSEQ multiplex PCR, lists solely in-frame clones and lacks some. The table has 80,000 to 100,000 clones, 75% to 85% seen once; the top ten hold approximately 4%. Sequenced material: memory CD4+ T cells from blood. The clonotype was recovered from an adult in good health and CMV-seropositive.

The CDR3 region is CASSKLAGLSYEQYF. The CDR3 DNA sequence: TGTGCCAGTAGTAAACTAGCGGGCCTGTCCTACGAGCAGTACTTC. The chain joins TRBV19 to TRBJ2-7; 9 positions agree with TRBD2. With 4 bases clipped from V and 1 base from J, the junction kept 5 bases outside the gene matches. The CDR3 is 15 residues long. Germline V gene sequence: CDR1 LNHDA, CDR2 SQIVND (reference sequence).